The 2 T cell receptor beta chains given below trace back to one sample, sequenced in a study of CD8 T cells in ankylosing spondylitis. Study-level points and caveats: Ankylosing spondylitis blood appeared to carry a characteristic TCR beta motif of roughly eight highly homologous variants.

TCRdb re-called the 5' RACE reads with MiXCR, one entry per CDR3 protein. The top ten clones hold around 0.92% of a sample with around 480,000 distinct CDR3 sequences, about a sixth of them seen once. No antigen has been assigned to these receptors. Sequencing was performed on blood, either unsorted or a sorted T cell fraction (not recorded which). These TCRs come from a male donor with ankylosing spondylitis.

This clonotype was counted only a few times. The chain couples TRBV5-1 to TRBJ2-4; 9 positions match TRBD2. The V and J ends lost 4 bases and 3 bases, in that order; junction bases with no gene match: 8. The CDR3 spans 16 residues. The V gene's germline CDR1 is SGHRS and CDR2 YFSETQ. CDR3 in DNA: TGCGCCAGCAGCCCGGGACTAGCTTCCCTCAAAAACATTCAGTACTTC. As protein: CASSPGLASLKNIQYF.

Only a few counts were recorded for this clonotype. This chain uses TRBV5-1 with TRBJ2-5; 8 nucleotides align to TRBD1. The CDR3 covers 14 residues. The V gene end was trimmed by 1 base and the J gene end by 3 bases; junction bases not matched to a gene: 2. Germline lookup yields CDR1 SGHRS and CDR2 YFSETQ. Here the CDR3 DNA reads TGCGCCAGCAGCTTGAAGACAGGGGAAGAGACCCAGTACTTC. Its protein is CASSLKTGEETQYF. Looking up the rest from reference TRBV5-1 and TRBJ2-5 gives the full variable domain: KAGVTQTPRYLIKTRGQQVTLSCSPISGHRSVSWYQQTPGQGLQFLFEYFSETQRNKGNFPGRFSGRQFSNSRSEMNVSTLELGDSALYLCASSLKTGEETQYFGPGTRLLVL.